A single sample is the source of the 15 T cell receptor beta chains below, sequenced in a study of T cell repertoires in cytomegalovirus infection. Antigen specificity for these receptors is unknown. MiXCR, run by TCRdb on the reads, gives a single entry per CDR3 protein. The sample yields nearly 70,000 distinct CDR3 sequences, 20% to 25% seen once. The sample taken for sequencing was PBMCs, sequenced either directly or after in vitro stimulation (not recorded which). The receptor set was obtained from a human donor in good health (CMV status not recorded). Some clones in this sample may be carry-over from other donors' samples.

This clonotype appeared a few times. The rearrangement links TRBV6-5 to TRBJ2-6; perhaps TRBD2 as D (6 bases). The CDR3 has 14 residues. Germline CDR1 MNHEY, CDR2 SVGAGI. V gave up 8 bases and J gave up 0 bases, with 8 bases separating them. The CDR3 coding sequence is TGTGCCAGCCACGGGGGCTCTGGGGCCAACGTCCTGACTTTC. This gives the protein CASHGGSGANVLTF.

This clonotype came up a few times. The chain combines TRBV11-2 with TRBJ2-2; 7 bases map to TRBD1. Losses at the gene ends were 5 bases for V and 4 bases for J; bases not matched to a gene: 4. Germline values: CDR1 SGHAT, CDR2 FQNNGV. The CDR3 covers 14 residues. DNA for the CDR3: TGTGCCAGCAGCACTCGGGACAGCACCGGGGAGCTGTTTTTT. As protein: CASSTRDSTGELFF.

This clonotype has a handful of counts. The V gene is TRBV28, the J gene TRBJ2-7, with D possibly being TRBD1 or TRBD2 (5 bases each). The length of the CDR3 is 13 residues. CDR1 and CDR2 from the germline V gene are MDHEN and SYDVKM. Trimming pared 5 bases from V and 3 bases from J, leaving 11 bases between. CDR3 in amino acids: CASSEGPSYEQYV. As DNA, the CDR3 is TGTGCCAGCAGTGAGGGACCCAGCTACGAGCAGTACGTC.

There are a few counts of this clonotype. The chain is built from TRBV11-2 and TRBJ1-6; D ambiguous. Between the trimmed V and J ends, which lost 2 bases and 13 bases, there was a span of 18 bases. Germline values: CDR1 SGHAT, CDR2 FQNNGV. The CDR3 has 15 amino acids. CDR3 amino acids: CASSLREGSLSPLHF. The DNA of the CDR3 is TGTGCCAGCAGCTTAAGGGAAGGCTCCCTATCGCCCCTCCACTTT.

Many counts were recorded for this clonotype. This chain joins TRBV28 and TRBJ2-7, with D maybe TRBD1 (5 bases). V lost 3 bases, J lost 5 bases, and 17 bases lay in between. CDR3 size: 15 residues. Germline values: CDR1 MDHEN, CDR2 SYDVKM. The CDR3 region has the DNA TGTGCCAGCAGTTTGCAGGGCTTAGGGGCTAACGAGCAGTACTTC. It encodes CASSLQGLGANEQYF.

The gene calls are TRBV6-5 and TRBJ2-5; 10 nucleotides agree with TRBD2. Losses at the gene ends were 6 bases for V and 5 bases for J; bases not matched to a gene: 3. CDR1 is MNHEY, CDR2 SVGAGI, per germline. The CDR3 spans 13 residues. The CDR3 protein is CASSMTSGETQYF. The CDR3 nucleotides are TGTGCCAGCAGCATGACTAGCGGGGAGACCCAGTACTTC.

V usage is TRBV5-1 and J usage is TRBJ2-5; 8 bases map to TRBD1. The CDR3 loop spans 12 amino acids. Germline loops: CDR1 SGHRS, CDR2 YFSETQ. J gave up 7 bases and V 1 base, and 0 bases lay outside the gene matches. For the CDR3, the DNA is TGCGCCAGCAGCTTGACAGGGGGGACCCAGTACTTC. This encodes CASSLTGGTQYF.

This clonotype came up a few times. The chain employs TRBV11-3 and TRBJ1-1; D gene unclear. V was shortened by 1 base and J by 1 base, with 7 bases between the two germline ends. The CDR3 totals 14 residues. In germline, CDR1 is SGHNT, CDR2 YENEEA. CDR3 sequence: CASSLGSANTEAFF. As DNA, the CDR3 is TGTGCCAGCAGCTTAGGGTCGGCGAACACTGAAGCTTTCTTT.

This rearrangement joins TRBV2 to TRBJ2-7; D remains ambiguous. Germline values: CDR1 SNHLY, CDR2 FYNNEI. The V end was cut by 7 bases, the J end by 3 bases, with 10 bases between. The CDR3 spans 12 residues. The CDR3 reads CASTGRFYEQYF. CDR3 bases: TGTGCCAGCACCGGACGGTTCTACGAGCAGTACTTC.

This clonotype was seen a handful of times. The chain combines TRBV25-1 with TRBJ1-2; D remains unclear. There are 14 residues in the CDR3. Germline V gene data show CDR1 as MGHDK and CDR2 as SYGVNS. V gave up 6 bases and J gave up 2 bases, with 13 bases separating them. This CDR3 reads CASSRPGSNYGYTF. The CDR3 DNA sequence: TGTGCCAGCAGCAGACCGGGATCCAACTATGGCTACACCTTC.

The chain combines TRBV11-2 with TRBJ2-2, with D uncertain. The CDR3 is 14 residues long. V was shortened by 2 bases and J by 8 bases, with 12 bases between the two germline ends. The V gene's germline CDR1 is SGHAT and CDR2 FQNNGV. The CDR3 DNA sequence: TGTGCCAGCAGCTTAAGGACCGTTAAGGGGGAGCTGTTTTTT. Translated: CASSLRTVKGELFF. Full variable domain (outside the CDR3, taken from reference TRBV11-2 and TRBJ2-2): EAGVAQSPRYKIIEKRQSVAFWCNPISGHATLYWYQQILGQGPKLLIQFQNNGVVDDSQLPKDRFSAERLKGVDSTLKIQPAKLEDSAVYLCASSLRTVKGELFFGEGSRLTVL.

In this sample, this clonotype turned up many times. The chain joins TRBV7-2 to TRBJ1-2; 7 bases are shared with TRBD1. CDR3 length equals 10 residues. CDR1 and CDR2 from the germline V gene are SGHTA and FQGNSA. CDR3 sequence: CKGRGNGYTF. In nucleotides, the CDR3 is TGTAAAGGCAGGGGGAATGGCTACACCTTC.

In DNA, the CDR3 is TGTGCCAGCTCACCAATAGCGGGAGGATATTACAATGAGCAGTTCTTC. It specifies CASSPIAGGYYNEQFF. The genes are TRBV18 and TRBJ2-1; the match to TRBD2 covers 10 bases. The CDR3 is 16 amino acids. Germline V lookup: CDR1 KGHSH, CDR2 LQKENI. With 2 bases clipped from V and 4 bases from J, the junction kept 5 bases outside the gene matches.

This chain uses TRBV12-3 or TRBV12-4 with TRBJ1-5; no definite D call. The CDR3 has 12 amino acids. The ends were cut back, 6 bases at V and 5 bases at J, with 8 bases in the middle. The CDR3 protein is CASRIGDQPQHF. In DNA, the CDR3 is TGTGCCAGCAGGATCGGTGATCAGCCCCAGCATTTT.

The chain has TRBV27 and TRBJ2-5; TRBD2 might be the D (5 bases). V shed 5 bases and J shed 4 bases, with 8 bases lying between them. Germline lookup yields CDR1 MNHEY and CDR2 SMNVEV (reference sequence). This CDR3 region has 12 residues. DNA of the CDR3: TGTGCCAGCAGTACCCGGGGAGAGACCCAGTACTTC. As protein: CASSTRGETQYF.